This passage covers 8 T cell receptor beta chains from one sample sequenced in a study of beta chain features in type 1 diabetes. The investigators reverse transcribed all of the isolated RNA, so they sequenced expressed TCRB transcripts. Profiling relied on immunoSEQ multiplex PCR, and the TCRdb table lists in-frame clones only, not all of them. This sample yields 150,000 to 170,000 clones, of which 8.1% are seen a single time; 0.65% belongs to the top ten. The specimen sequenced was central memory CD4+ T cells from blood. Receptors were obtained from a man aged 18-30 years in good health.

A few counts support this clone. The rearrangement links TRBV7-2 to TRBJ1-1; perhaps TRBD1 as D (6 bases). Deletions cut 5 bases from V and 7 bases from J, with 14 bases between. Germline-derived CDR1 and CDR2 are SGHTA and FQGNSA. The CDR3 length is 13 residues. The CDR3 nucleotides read TGTGCCAGCAGCCTGGGGACAAGACGTGAAGCTTTCTTT. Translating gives CASSLGTRREAFF.

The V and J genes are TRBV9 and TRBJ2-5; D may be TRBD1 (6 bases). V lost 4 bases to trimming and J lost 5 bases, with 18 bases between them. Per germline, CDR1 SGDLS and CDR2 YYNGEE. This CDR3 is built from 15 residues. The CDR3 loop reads CASSLNRGGLETQYF. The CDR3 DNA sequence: TGTGCCAGCAGCCTCAACAGAGGGGGTCTGGAGACCCAGTACTTC.

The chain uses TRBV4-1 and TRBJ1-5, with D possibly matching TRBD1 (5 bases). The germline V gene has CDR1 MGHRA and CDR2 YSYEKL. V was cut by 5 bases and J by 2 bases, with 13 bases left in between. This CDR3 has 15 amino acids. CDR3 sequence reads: CASSWRGFGNQPQHF. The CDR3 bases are TGCGCCAGCAGCTGGAGGGGTTTTGGCAATCAGCCCCAGCATTTT.

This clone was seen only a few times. The CDR3 region has the DNA TGTGCCAGCAGCGTAGCGATACTAGCGGGGAGCACAGATACGCAGTATTTT. Translating gives CASSVAILAGSTDTQYF. This sequence joins TRBV9 and TRBJ2-3; 10 bases are shared with TRBD2. This CDR3 spans 17 amino acids. The germline CDR1 and CDR2 sequences are SGDLS and YYNGEE. J gave up 0 bases and V 0 bases, and 4 bases lay outside the gene matches.

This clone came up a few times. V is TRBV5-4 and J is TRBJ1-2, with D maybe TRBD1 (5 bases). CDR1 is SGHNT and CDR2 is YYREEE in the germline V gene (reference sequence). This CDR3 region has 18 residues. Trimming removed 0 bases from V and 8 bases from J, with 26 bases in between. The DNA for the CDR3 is TGTGCCAGCAGCTTGGCCGGCCAGGGTTCCGCCAATTTCTGGGGCTACACCTTC. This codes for CASSLAGQGSANFWGYTF.

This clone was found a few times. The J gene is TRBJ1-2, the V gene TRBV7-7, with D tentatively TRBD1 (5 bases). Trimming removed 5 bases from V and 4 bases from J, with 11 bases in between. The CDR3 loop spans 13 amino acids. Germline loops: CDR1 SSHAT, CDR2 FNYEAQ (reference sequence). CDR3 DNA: TGTGCCAGCAGCGCAGGGTCGGGCTATGGCTACACCTTC. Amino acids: CASSAGSGYGYTF.

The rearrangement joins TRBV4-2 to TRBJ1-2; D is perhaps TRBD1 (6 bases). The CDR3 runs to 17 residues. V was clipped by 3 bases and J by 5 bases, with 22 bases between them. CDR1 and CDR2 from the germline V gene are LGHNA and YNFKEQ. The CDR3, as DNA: TGTGCCAGCAGCCAGGACATTGCCTCTGGGGGCATGTATGGCTACACCTTC. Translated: CASSQDIASGGMYGYTF.

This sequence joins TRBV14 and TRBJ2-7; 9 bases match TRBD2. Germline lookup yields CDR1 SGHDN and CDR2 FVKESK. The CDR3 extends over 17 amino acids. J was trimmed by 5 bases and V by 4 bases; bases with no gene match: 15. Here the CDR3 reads CASSPPRERGASNEQYF. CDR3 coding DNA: TGTGCCAGCAGCCCACCCCGGGAGCGGGGGGCGTCAAACGAGCAGTACTTC.